Shown below are 10 T cell receptor beta chains from a single sample sequenced in a study of technical replicates of blood from a handful of donors. Only in-frame clones appear in the TCRdb table, and some are missing; sequencing was by immunoSEQ multiplex PCR. The table lists about 98,000 clones, about 94% of them singletons. Sequencing used T cells isolated from PBMCs. The origin of the receptors is a human donor in good health.

In its sample, this clone was seen a few times. The chain uses TRBV2 and TRBJ2-1, with 11 positions matching TRBD2. This CDR3 has 13 amino acids. V was clipped by 7 bases and J by 6 bases; unmatched bases: 2. Germline V gene data show CDR1 as SNHLY and CDR2 as FYNNEI. In DNA form, the CDR3 reads TGTGCCAGCAAAACTAGCGGGAGCAATGAGCAGTTCTTC. It translates to CASKTSGSNEQFF.

The chain employs TRBV6-5 and TRBJ1-2; maybe TRBD1 (5 bases). The V and J ends lost 0 bases and 7 bases respectively, with 12 bases between them. Per the germline V gene, CDR1 is MNHEY and CDR2 is SVGAGI. This CDR3 has 14 residues. This CDR3 reads CASSYSTGGSGYTF. The CDR3 nucleotides are TGTGCCAGCAGTTACTCGACGGGGGGTTCTGGCTACACCTTC.

This clone was seen just once. The V and J genes are TRBV18 and TRBJ2-7; 8 nucleotides line up with TRBD2. The CDR3 contains 15 residues. J was trimmed by 0 bases and V by 4 bases; bases with no gene match: 5. Germline CDR1 reads KGHSH; CDR2 reads LQKENI. CDR3 protein: CASSLTGTSSYEQYF. The CDR3 DNA reads as TGTGCCAGCTCACTAACTGGGACTAGCTCCTACGAGCAGTACTTC. The whole variable domain, filled in from reference TRBV18 and TRBJ2-7, reads NAGVMQNPRHLVRRRGQEARLRCSPMKGHSHVYWYRQLPEEGLKFMVYLQKENIIDESGMPKERFSAEFPKEGPSILRIQQVVRGDSAAYFCASSLTGTSSYEQYFGPGTRLTVT.

The rearrangement joins TRBV4-1 to TRBJ1-2, with D unclear. Per the germline V gene, CDR1 is MGHRA and CDR2 is YSYEKL. Between the trimmed V and J ends, which lost 2 bases and 5 bases, there was a span of 12 bases. The CDR3 is made up of 14 amino acids. CDR3 coding DNA: TGCGCCAGCAGCCAACTCGATCACAGATATGGCTACACCTTC. Its translation is CASSQLDHRYGYTF.

J is TRBJ2-7 and V is TRBV4-1; 8 bases agree with TRBD2. This CDR3 has 14 amino acids. The V and J ends lost 5 bases and 5 bases, in that order; junction bases with no gene match: 8. The germline V gene has CDR1 MGHRA and CDR2 YSYEKL. Here the CDR3 reads CASSSGTSFNEQYF. The DNA of the CDR3 is TGCGCCAGCAGCTCCGGGACTAGTTTCAACGAGCAGTACTTC.

The rearrangement uses TRBV5-1 and TRBJ2-3; tentative D call: TRBD1 (6 bases). V lost 9 bases to trimming and J lost 4 bases, with 15 bases between them. This CDR3 has 13 amino acids. Germline V gene sequence: CDR1 SGHRS, CDR2 YFSETQ. The CDR3 protein is CATAGTTSDTQYF. The CDR3 bases are TGCGCCACCGCCGGGACAACGTCAGATACGCAGTATTTT.

The V and J genes are TRBV5-1 and TRBJ2-1; 8 bases agree with TRBD2. This CDR3 is built from 14 residues. CDR1 and CDR2 (germline): SGHRS, YFSETQ. J gave up 5 bases and V 4 bases, and 5 bases lay outside the gene matches. In nucleotides, the CDR3 is TGCGCCAGCAGCCCCGGGACTAGAGACAATGAGCAGTTCTTC. As protein: CASSPGTRDNEQFF.

This chain joins TRBV27 and TRBJ2-3, with TRBD2 matching 12 bases. Germline loops: CDR1 MNHEY, CDR2 SMNVEV (reference sequence). The CDR3 is 18 amino acids. The J segment lost 4 bases and the V segment lost 2 bases, leaving 10 bases of the junction unmatched. The chain's CDR3 is CASSLLLAGGLKPDTQYF. The CDR3 DNA follows: TGTGCCAGCAGTTTACTGCTAGCGGGGGGGCTTAAGCCAGATACGCAGTATTTT.

This chain links TRBV5-1 with TRBJ1-4; the D gene is possibly TRBD1 (5 bases). The V gene lost 2 bases and the J gene lost 8 bases, with 13 bases spanning the gap. The CDR3 sequence is 14 residues long. CDR1 SGHRS and CDR2 YFSETQ come from the germline V gene. CDR3 DNA sequence: TGCGCCAGCAGCTTACGGGGGATTGAAGAAAAACTGTTTTTT. This encodes CASSLRGIEEKLFF.

The CDR3: CASIEGADGYTF. Written as DNA, the CDR3 is TGTGCCAGCATTGAGGGGGCCGATGGCTACACCTTC. The rearrangement links TRBV28 to TRBJ1-2; 7 bases line up with TRBD1. V lost 7 bases and J lost 6; bases outside the gene matches: 5. The CDR3 extends over 12 amino acids. Looked up from germline, CDR1 is MDHEN and CDR2 is SYDVKM.